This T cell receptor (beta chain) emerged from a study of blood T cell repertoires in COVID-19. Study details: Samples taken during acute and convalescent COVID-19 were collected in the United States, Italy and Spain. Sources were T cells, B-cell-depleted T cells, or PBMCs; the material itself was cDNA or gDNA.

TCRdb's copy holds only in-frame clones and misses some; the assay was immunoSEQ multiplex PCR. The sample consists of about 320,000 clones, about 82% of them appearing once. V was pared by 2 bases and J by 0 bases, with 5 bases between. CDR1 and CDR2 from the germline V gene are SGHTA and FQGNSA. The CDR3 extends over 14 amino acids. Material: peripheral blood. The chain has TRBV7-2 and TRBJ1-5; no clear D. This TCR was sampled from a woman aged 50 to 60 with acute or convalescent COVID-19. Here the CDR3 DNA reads TGTGCCAGCAGCTTACAGGCTAGCAATCAGCCCCAGCATTTT. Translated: CASSLQASNQPQHF.